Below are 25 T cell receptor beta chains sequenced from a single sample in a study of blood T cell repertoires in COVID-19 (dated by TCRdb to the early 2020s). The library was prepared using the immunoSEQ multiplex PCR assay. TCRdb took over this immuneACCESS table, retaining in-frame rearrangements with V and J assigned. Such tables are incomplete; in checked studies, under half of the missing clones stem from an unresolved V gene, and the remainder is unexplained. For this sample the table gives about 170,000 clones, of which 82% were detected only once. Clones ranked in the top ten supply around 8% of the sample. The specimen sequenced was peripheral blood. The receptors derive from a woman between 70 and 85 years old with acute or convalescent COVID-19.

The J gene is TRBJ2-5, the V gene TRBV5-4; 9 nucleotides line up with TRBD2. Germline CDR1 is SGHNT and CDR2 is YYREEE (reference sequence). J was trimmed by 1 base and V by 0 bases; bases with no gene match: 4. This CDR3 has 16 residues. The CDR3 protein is CASSLGGGRAQETQYF. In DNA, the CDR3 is TGTGCCAGCAGCTTGGGAGGCGGGAGGGCCCAAGAGACCCAGTACTTC.

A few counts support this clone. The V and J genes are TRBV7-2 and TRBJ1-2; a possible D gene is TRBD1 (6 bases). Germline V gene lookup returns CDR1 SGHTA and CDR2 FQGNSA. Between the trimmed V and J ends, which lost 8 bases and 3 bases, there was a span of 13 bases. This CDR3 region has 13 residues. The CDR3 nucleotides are TGTGCCAGCCGCAGGGGCGCTGACTATGGCTACACCTTC. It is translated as CASRRGADYGYTF.

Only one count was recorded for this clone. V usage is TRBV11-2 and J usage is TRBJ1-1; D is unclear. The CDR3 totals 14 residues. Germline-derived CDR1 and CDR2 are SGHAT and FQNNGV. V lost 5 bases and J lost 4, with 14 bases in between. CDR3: CASSPQRAATEAFF. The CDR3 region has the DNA TGTGCCAGCAGCCCTCAAAGAGCGGCCACTGAAGCTTTCTTT.

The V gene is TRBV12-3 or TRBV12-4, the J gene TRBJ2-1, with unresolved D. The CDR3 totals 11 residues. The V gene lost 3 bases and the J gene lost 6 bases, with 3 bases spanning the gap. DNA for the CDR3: TGTGCCAGCAGTTTCTCCAATGAGCAGTTCTTC. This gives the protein CASSFSNEQFF.

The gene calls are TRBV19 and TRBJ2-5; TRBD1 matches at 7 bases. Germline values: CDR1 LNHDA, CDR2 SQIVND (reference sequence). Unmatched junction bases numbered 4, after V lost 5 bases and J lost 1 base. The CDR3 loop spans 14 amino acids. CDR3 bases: TGTGCCAGTAGTCCCGACAGGGTCCAAGAGACCCAGTACTTC. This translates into CASSPDRVQETQYF.

Written as DNA, the CDR3 is TGTGCCAGTAGTCTGGGGTTGAGAGGGACAGATACGCAGTATTTT. As protein: CASSLGLRGTDTQYF. The rearrangement uses TRBV19 and TRBJ2-3; a weak D match, TRBD2 (5 bases). The V end was cut by 5 bases, the J end by 3 bases, with 15 bases between. The germline CDR1 and CDR2 sequences are LNHDA and SQIVND (reference sequence). This CDR3 is built from 15 residues.

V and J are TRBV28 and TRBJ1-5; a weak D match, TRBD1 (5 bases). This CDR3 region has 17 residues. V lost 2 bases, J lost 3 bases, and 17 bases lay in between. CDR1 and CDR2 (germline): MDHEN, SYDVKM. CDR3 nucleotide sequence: TGTGCCAGCAGTTTAGGAAGAAGGGGCCTTACCAATCAGCCCCAGCATTTT. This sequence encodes CASSLGRRGLTNQPQHF.

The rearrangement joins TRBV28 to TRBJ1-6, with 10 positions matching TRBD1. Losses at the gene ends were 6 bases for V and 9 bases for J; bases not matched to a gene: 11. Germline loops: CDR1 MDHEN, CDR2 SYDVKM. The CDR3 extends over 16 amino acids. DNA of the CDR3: TGTGCCAGCAGGCCCCCGGGACAGGGGAGGACTTCACCCCTCCACTTT. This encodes CASRPPGQGRTSPLHF.

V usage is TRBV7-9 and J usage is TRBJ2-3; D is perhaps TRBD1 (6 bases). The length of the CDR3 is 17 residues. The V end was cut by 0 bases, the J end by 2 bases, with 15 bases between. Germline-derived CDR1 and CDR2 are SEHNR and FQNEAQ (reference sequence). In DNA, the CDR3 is TGTGCCAGCAGCTTAGCGCCCCAGGGGCTATTCACAGATACGCAGTATTTT. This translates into CASSLAPQGLFTDTQYF.

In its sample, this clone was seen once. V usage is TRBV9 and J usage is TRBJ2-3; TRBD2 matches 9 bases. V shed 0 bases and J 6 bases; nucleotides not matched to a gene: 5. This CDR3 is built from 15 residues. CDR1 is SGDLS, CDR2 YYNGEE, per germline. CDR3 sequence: CASSVDGGRGDTQYF. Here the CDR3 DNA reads TGTGCCAGCAGCGTAGATGGCGGGAGGGGGGATACGCAGTATTTT.

CDR3 DNA: TGTGTGGCCTGCGAAGCTTTCTTT. Residues: CVACEAFF. The genes are TRBV19 and TRBJ1-1; D is uncertain. CDR3 length: 8 amino acids. Germline V CDR1 and CDR2: LNHDA, SQIVND (reference sequence).

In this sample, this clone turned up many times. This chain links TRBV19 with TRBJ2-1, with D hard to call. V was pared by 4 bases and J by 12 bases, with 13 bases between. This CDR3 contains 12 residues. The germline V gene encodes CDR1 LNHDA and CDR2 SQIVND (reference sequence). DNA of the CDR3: TGTGCCAGTAGTAGCCGTATGTCCGGGCAGTTCTTC. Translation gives CASSSRMSGQFF.

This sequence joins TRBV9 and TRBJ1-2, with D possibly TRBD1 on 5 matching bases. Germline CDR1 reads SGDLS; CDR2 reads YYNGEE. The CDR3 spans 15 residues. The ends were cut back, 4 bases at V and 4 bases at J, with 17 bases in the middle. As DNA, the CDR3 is TGTGCCAGCAGCACCCTGGCGACAGTTTCCTATGGCTACACCTTC. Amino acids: CASSTLATVSYGYTF.

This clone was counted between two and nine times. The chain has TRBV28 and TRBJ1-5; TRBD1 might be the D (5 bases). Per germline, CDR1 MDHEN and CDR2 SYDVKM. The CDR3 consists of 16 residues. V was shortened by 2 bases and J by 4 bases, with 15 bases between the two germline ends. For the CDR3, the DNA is TGTGCCAGCAGTTTACGGGCAGGGCCCTCTAATCAGCCCCAGCATTTT. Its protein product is CASSLRAGPSNQPQHF.

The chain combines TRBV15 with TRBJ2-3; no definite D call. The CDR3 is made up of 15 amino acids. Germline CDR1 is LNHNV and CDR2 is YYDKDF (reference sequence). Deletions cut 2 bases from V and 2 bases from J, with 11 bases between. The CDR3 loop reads CATSRYWATTDTQYF. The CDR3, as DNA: TGTGCCACCAGCAGATATTGGGCCACCACAGATACGCAGTATTTT.

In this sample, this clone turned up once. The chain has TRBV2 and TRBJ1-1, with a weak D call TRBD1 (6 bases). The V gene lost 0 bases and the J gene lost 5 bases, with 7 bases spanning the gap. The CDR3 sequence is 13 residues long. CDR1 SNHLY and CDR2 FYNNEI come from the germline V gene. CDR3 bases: TGTGCCAGCAGTGAAGCAGGGGGAACTGAAGCTTTCTTT. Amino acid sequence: CASSEAGGTEAFF.

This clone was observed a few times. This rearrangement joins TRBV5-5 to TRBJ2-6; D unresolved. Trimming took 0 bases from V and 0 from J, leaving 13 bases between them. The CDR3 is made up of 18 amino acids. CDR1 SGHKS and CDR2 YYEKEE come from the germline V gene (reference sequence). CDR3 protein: CASSLGGILSSGANVLTF. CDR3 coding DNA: TGTGCCAGCAGCTTGGGAGGCATTCTAAGCTCTGGGGCCAACGTCCTGACTTTC. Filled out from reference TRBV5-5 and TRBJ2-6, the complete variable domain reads DAGVTQSPTHLIKTRGQQVTLRCSPISGHKSVSWYQQVLGQGPQFIFQYYEKEERGRGNFPDRFSARQFPNYSSELNVNALLLGDSALYLCASSLGGILSSGANVLTFGAGSRLTVL.

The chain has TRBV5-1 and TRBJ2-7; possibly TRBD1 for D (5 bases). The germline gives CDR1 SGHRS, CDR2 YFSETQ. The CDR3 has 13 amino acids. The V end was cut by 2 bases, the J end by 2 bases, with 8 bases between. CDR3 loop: CASSFSGTYEQYF. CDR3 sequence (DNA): TGCGCCAGCAGCTTTTCAGGGACCTACGAGCAGTACTTC.

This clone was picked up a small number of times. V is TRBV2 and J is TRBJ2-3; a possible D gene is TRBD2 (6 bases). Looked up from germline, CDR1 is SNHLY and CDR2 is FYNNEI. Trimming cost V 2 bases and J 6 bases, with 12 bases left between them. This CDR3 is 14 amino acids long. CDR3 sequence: CASSERGFRDTQYF. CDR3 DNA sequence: TGTGCCAGCAGTGAACGGGGGTTTCGGGATACGCAGTATTTT.

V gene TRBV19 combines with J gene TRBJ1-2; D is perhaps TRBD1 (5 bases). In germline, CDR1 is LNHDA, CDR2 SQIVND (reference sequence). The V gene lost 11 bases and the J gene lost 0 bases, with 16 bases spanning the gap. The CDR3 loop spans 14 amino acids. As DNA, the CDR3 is TGTGCCGCCAGATCGACAGCCACTAACTATGGCTACACCTTC. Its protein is CAARSTATNYGYTF.

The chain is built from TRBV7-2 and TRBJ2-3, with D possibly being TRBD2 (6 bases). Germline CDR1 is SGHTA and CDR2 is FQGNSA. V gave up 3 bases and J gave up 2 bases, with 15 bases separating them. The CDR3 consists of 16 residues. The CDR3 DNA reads TGTGCCAGCAGCTTCGGCGGGGTTGCGGACACAGATACGCAGTATTTT. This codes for CASSFGGVADTDTQYF.

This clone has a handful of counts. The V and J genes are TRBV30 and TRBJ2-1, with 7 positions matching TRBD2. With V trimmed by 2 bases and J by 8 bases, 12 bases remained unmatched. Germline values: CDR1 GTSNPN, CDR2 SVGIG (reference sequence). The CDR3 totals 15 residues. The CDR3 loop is CAWSIGGRGLYEQFF. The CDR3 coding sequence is TGTGCCTGGAGTATCGGGGGGAGGGGCCTCTATGAGCAGTTCTTC.

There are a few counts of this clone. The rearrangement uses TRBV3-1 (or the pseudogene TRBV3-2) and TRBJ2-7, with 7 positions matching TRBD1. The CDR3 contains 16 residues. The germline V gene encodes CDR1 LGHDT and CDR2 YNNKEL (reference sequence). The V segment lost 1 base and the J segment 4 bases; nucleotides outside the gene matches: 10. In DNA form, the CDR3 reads TGTGCCAGCAGCCAAGGGGGGAACAGGGGACGGTACGAGCAGTACTTC. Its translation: CASSQGGNRGRYEQYF.

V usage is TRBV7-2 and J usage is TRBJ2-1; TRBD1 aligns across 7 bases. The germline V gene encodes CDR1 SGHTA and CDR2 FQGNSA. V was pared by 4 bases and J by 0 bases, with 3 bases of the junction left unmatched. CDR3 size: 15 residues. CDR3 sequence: CASSYDRASYNEQFF. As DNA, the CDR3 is TGTGCCAGCAGCTACGACAGGGCCTCCTACAATGAGCAGTTCTTC.

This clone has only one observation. CDR3 sequence reads: CASSTGNYGYTF. The CDR3 DNA reads as TGTGCCAGCAGCACCGGTAACTATGGCTACACCTTC. J is TRBJ1-2 and V is TRBV7-2; D gene unclear. V gave up 5 bases and J gave up 1 base, with 5 bases separating them. This CDR3 spans 12 amino acids. Germline V gene sequence: CDR1 SGHTA, CDR2 FQGNSA.